These T cell receptor beta chains were read from a single sample in a study of T cell repertoires in cytomegalovirus infection. TCRdb itself ran the reads through MiXCR, one entry per CDR3 protein. The data show nearly 550,000 distinct CDR3 sequences, more than 15% seen once. The specimen was CD8+ T cells from PBMCs. The source is a human donor in good health (CMV status not recorded). Some clones in this sample may be carry-over from other donors' samples. Both conserved end residues are part of each CDR3. Each record gives: V gene, J gene, CDR3 protein.

V: TRBV12-3/TRBV12-4
J: TRBJ2-5
CDR3: CASKGGRGQETQYF

V: TRBV2
J: TRBJ2-3
CDR3: CASSTQYF

V: TRBV12-3/TRBV12-4
J: TRBJ2-5
CDR3: CASRGGLASYQETQYF

V: TRBV19
J: TRBJ1-1
CDR3: CASSIRLYTGRTEAFF

V: TRBV5-5
J: TRBJ2-2
CDR3: CASSSIRGQNTGELFF

V: TRBV27
J: TRBJ2-1
CDR3: CASSFQDSYNEQFF

V: TRBV27
J: TRBJ1-2
CDR3: CASSLGQGAEGYTF

V: TRBV2
J: TRBJ1-1
CDR3: CASNPTGSGSPAFF

V: TRBV28
J: TRBJ1-5
CDR3: CASPSAGKYSNQPQHF

V: TRBV7-3
J: TRBJ2-5
CDR3: CASSLGLRAGQETQYF

V: TRBV3-1
J: TRBJ1-6
CDR3: CASSHGVESSYNSPLHF

V: TRBV19
J: TRBJ1-1
CDR3: CASSSGQRGAEAFF

V: TRBV7-9
J: TRBJ2-3
CDR3: CASSSNRGTTSTDTQYF

V: TRBV18
J: TRBJ2-3
CDR3: CASSPGLRGTDTQYF

V: TRBV20-1
J: TRBJ2-7
CDR3: CSANPYGRDRESYEQYF

V: TRBV20-1
J: TRBJ1-1
CDR3: CSAPPGQGEAFF

V: TRBV5-5
J: TRBJ2-7
CDR3: CASSFVLTSYEQYF

V: TRBV2
J: TRBJ2-7
CDR3: CASSGAGRATYEQYF

V: TRBV19
J: TRBJ2-2
CDR3: CASSVQNTGELFF

V: TRBV6-1
J: TRBJ1-2
CDR3: CASSEAGRFGQGWSYTF

V: TRBV5-8
J: TRBJ2-5
CDR3: CASRPGTSGGAQETQYF

V: TRBV12-3/TRBV12-4
J: TRBJ2-3
CDR3: CASSPQGGPGADTQYF

V: TRBV20-1
J: TRBJ1-5
CDR3: CSARDRSSLAFQPQHF

V: TRBV6-6
J: TRBJ2-3
CDR3: CASSYQGASTDTQYF

V: TRBV6-1
J: TRBJ2-7
CDR3: CASSEGVAGDEQYF

V: TRBV7-9
J: TRBJ1-1
CDR3: CASSPRDRVEAFF

V: TRBV27
J: TRBJ1-5
CDR3: CASSLYRPTPYSNQPQHF

V: TRBV19
J: TRBJ2-1
CDR3: CASSMTSGRSEQFF

V: TRBV20-1
J: TRBJ2-7
CDR3: CSARDSGTGKHEQYF

V: TRBV27
J: TRBJ2-3
CDR3: CASSHRDRLTDTQYF

V: TRBV14
J: TRBJ1-1
CDR3: CASSKRPRDPEAFF

V: TRBV6-5
J: TRBJ2-3
CDR3: CASSYRQGTTDTQYF

V: TRBV18
J: TRBJ2-1
CDR3: CASSPGKGNEQFF

V: TRBV6-6
J: TRBJ1-4
CDR3: CASSPRQDTNEKLFF

V: TRBV5-4
J: TRBJ2-7
CDR3: CASSWTGENEQYF

V: TRBV14
J: TRBJ1-2
CDR3: CASSQAWDRDPNYGYTF

V: TRBV20-1
J: TRBJ2-7
CDR3: CSARDRGPSYEQYF